These 6 T cell receptor beta chains came from one sample sequenced in a study of T cell repertoires in cytomegalovirus infection. Their antigens remain unidentified. One entry per CDR3 protein, called by TCRdb with MiXCR from the reads. The sample shows under 850,000 distinct CDR3 sequences, roughly 30% of them seen only once. This sample comprised cultured PBMCs, obtained from culture after CMV antigen stimulation. Receptors were obtained from a human donor in good health (CMV status not recorded). Some clones in this sample may be carry-over from other donors' samples.

The chain recombines TRBV4-1 with TRBJ2-1; unclear D gene. Germline V CDR1 and CDR2: MGHRA, YSYEKL. This CDR3 region has 12 residues. With 4 bases removed from V and 10 bases from J, the gap between germline ends came to 11 bases. The CDR3 DNA reads as TGCGCCAGCAGCCCATCCTCCACAGAGCAGTTCTTC. Translated, it gives CASSPSSTEQFF.

The chain is built from TRBV6-2 or TRBV6-3 and TRBJ2-5; unclear D gene. CDR1 MNHEY and CDR2 SVGEGT come from the germline V gene. Trimming took 7 bases from V and 1 from J, leaving 10 bases between them. The CDR3 has 13 amino acids. CDR3 region: CASKRTTQETQYF. DNA of the CDR3: TGTGCCAGCAAAAGGACGACCCAAGAGACCCAGTACTTC.

The chain links TRBV19 to TRBJ2-1, with D uncertain. Trimming left V 5 bases short and J 0 bases short, with 8 bases between. The CDR3 covers 14 residues. From germline, CDR1 is LNHDA and CDR2 SQIVND (reference sequence). This CDR3 reads CASSHRISYNEQFF. Here the CDR3 DNA reads TGTGCCAGTAGTCATAGGATCTCCTACAATGAGCAGTTCTTC.

This clonotype was picked up a small number of times. The V gene is TRBV2, the J gene TRBJ2-1; D is tentatively TRBD1 or TRBD2 (5 bases each). The CDR3 is 11 residues long. V was clipped by 11 bases and J by 0 bases, with 5 bases between them. Looked up from germline, CDR1 is SNHLY and CDR2 is FYNNEI. CDR3 sequence reads: CAGGSYNEQFF. The CDR3 DNA reads as TGTGCCGGGGGCTCCTACAATGAGCAGTTCTTC.

In DNA form, the CDR3 reads TGCAGTGTCGACAGGGGGCGGACGCAGTATTTT. Protein sequence: CSVDRGRTQYF. This chain connects TRBV20-1 to TRBJ2-3; 10 nucleotides match TRBD1. Germline CDR1 and CDR2: DFQATT and SNEGSKA (reference sequence). This CDR3 has 11 residues. V lost 7 bases and J lost 9; bases outside the gene matches: 4.

This clonotype came up a few times. This sequence joins TRBV7-8 and TRBJ2-7; D is undetermined. Germline CDR1 reads SGHVS; CDR2 reads FQNEAQ. This CDR3 is built from 15 residues. V lost 3 bases and J 1 base, leaving 13 bases between the germline ends. For the CDR3, the DNA is TGTGCCAGCAGCTTTCGCCTTGACTTTTCCTACGAGCAGTACTTC. Residues: CASSFRLDFSYEQYF. Full variable domain (remainder filled in from reference TRBV7-8 and TRBJ2-7): GAGVSQSPRYKVAKRGQDVALRCDPISGHVSLFWYQQALGQGPEFLTYFQNEAQLDKSGLPSDRFFAERPEGSVSTLKIQRTQQEDSAVYLCASSFRLDFSYEQYFGPGTRLTVT.